The 25 T cell receptor beta chains in this list originate from one sample, sequenced in a study of blood T cell repertoires in COVID-19. TCRdb's copy holds only in-frame clones and misses some; the assay was immunoSEQ multiplex PCR. The sample carries approximately 76,000 clones, roughly 87% recorded once. Source material: peripheral blood. The receptor source for this set is a man aged 30-40 years with acute or convalescent COVID-19.

This clone appeared a single time. The rearrangement joins TRBV28 to TRBJ1-1, with no clear D. Germline CDR1 and CDR2: MDHEN and SYDVKM. Between the trimmed V and J ends, which lost 7 bases and 5 bases, there was a span of 11 bases. The CDR3 spans 12 residues. The CDR3, as DNA: TGTGCCAGCATCGTTCCCCAGACTGAAGCTTTCTTT. This gives the protein CASIVPQTEAFF.

The chain uses TRBV2 and TRBJ2-3, with D uncertain. The CDR3 extends over 14 amino acids. In germline, CDR1 is SNHLY, CDR2 FYNNEI. V was trimmed by 6 bases and J by 6 bases, leaving 16 bases between them. CDR3 in amino acids: CASSTRSASDTQYF. The CDR3 DNA reads as TGTGCCAGCAGCACGCGGTCAGCTTCCGATACGCAGTATTTT.

V usage is TRBV12-3 or TRBV12-4 and J usage is TRBJ1-2; tentative D call: TRBD1 (6 bases). Between the trimmed V and J ends, which lost 7 bases and 7 bases, there was a span of 16 bases. CDR3 length: 13 residues. The CDR3 sequence is CASNRGGVTGYTF. CDR3 nucleotide sequence: TGTGCCAGCAATCGAGGGGGGGTGACTGGCTACACCTTC.

The chain recombines TRBV6-5 with TRBJ1-3, with D unresolved. Trimming pared 0 bases from V and 2 bases from J, leaving 11 bases between. The CDR3 runs to 16 residues. Germline lookup yields CDR1 MNHEY and CDR2 SVGAGI. The CDR3 sequence is CASSYSHRSAGNTIYF. CDR3 coding DNA: TGTGCCAGCAGTTACTCGCACAGATCAGCTGGAAACACCATATATTTT.

J is TRBJ2-3 and V is TRBV2; 9 nucleotides match TRBD1. CDR3 length: 15 residues. Germline CDR1 SNHLY, CDR2 FYNNEI. Trimming took 6 bases from V and 2 from J; bases not matched to a gene: 6. DNA for the CDR3: TGTGCCAGCAGCAAACAGGGGGCGGCCACAGATACGCAGTATTTT. It translates to CASSKQGAATDTQYF.

The chain recombines TRBV3-1 (or the pseudogene TRBV3-2) with TRBJ2-5, with a possible D match to TRBD2 (6 bases). This CDR3 is built from 16 residues. The germline V gene encodes CDR1 LGHDT and CDR2 YNNKEL (reference sequence). Trimming left V 0 bases short and J 3 bases short, with 14 bases between. The CDR3 nucleotides are TGTGCCAGCAGCCAAGACCTCGGAGGGCTTGAAGAGACCCAGTACTTC. This gives the protein CASSQDLGGLEETQYF.

This clone was detected a few times. V is TRBV28 and J is TRBJ2-1, with 7 positions matching TRBD1. The V segment lost 6 bases and the J segment 4 bases; nucleotides outside the gene matches: 0. Germline assignment: CDR1 MDHEN and CDR2 SYDVKM. The CDR3 runs 12 residues. CDR3 protein: CASRTGYNEQFF. The CDR3 DNA follows: TGTGCCAGCAGGACAGGGTACAATGAGCAGTTCTTC.

This chain links TRBV4-1 with TRBJ2-7; the D is unclear. V gave up 4 bases and J gave up 3 bases, with 16 bases separating them. CDR1 is MGHRA, CDR2 YSYEKL, per germline. This CDR3 spans 15 amino acids. The CDR3 nucleotides read TGCGCCAGCAGCCGCGAGGTACCCCCATTCTACGAGCAGTACTTC. This codes for CASSREVPPFYEQYF.

The V gene is TRBV4-1, the J gene TRBJ1-4; TRBD1 agrees at 9 bases. This CDR3 comprises 16 residues. Per the germline V gene, CDR1 is MGHRA and CDR2 is YSYEKL. Trimming at V came to 3 bases and at J to 6 bases, leaving 8 bases not matched to a gene. The CDR3 DNA follows: TGCGCCAGCAGCCAGTTCACAGGGGGCGCGTATGAAAAACTGTTTTTT. Translating it yields CASSQFTGGAYEKLFF.

The rearrangement joins TRBV28 to TRBJ1-2, with 9 bases lining up with TRBD1. This CDR3 comprises 15 residues. Germline-derived CDR1 and CDR2 are MDHEN and SYDVKM. The ends lost 4 bases at V and 8 bases at J; junction bases unmatched: 11. The CDR3 sequence: CASSSTGTGPKGYTF. Here the CDR3 DNA reads TGTGCCAGCAGTTCGACCGGGACAGGGCCGAAGGGCTACACCTTC.

V and J are TRBV6-1 and TRBJ1-5, with TRBD1 as a possible D gene (5 bases). The V and J ends lost 0 bases and 6 bases respectively, with 12 bases between them. Looked up from germline, CDR1 is MNHNS and CDR2 is SASEGT. The CDR3 sequence is 15 residues long. Written as DNA, the CDR3 is TGTGCCAGCAGTGAAGCTGGGGGGGTCGTTCAGCCCCAGCATTTT. This gives the protein CASSEAGGVVQPQHF.

The chain couples TRBV5-1 to TRBJ2-2, with D uncertain. CDR3 length equals 14 residues. V lost 4 bases and J lost 0, with 7 bases in between. Per the germline V gene, CDR1 is SGHRS and CDR2 is YFSETQ. The CDR3 region is CASSEYSNTGELFF. In DNA, the CDR3 is TGCGCCAGCAGCGAGTACTCGAACACCGGGGAGCTGTTTTTT. The full variable domain, rest sourced from reference TRBV5-1 and TRBJ2-2, is KAGVTQTPRYLIKTRGQQVTLSCSPISGHRSVSWYQQTPGQGLQFLFEYFSETQRNKGNFPGRFSGRQFSNSRSEMNVSTLELGDSALYLCASSEYSNTGELFFGEGSRLTVL.

This clone has just a few counts. The genes are TRBV12-3 or TRBV12-4 and TRBJ1-1; 7 nucleotides agree with TRBD1. The CDR3 totals 13 residues. V shed 2 bases, J shed 5 bases, and the junction held 2 bases outside the gene matches. The CDR3 is CASSLKQGTEAFF. CDR3 nucleotides: TGTGCCAGCAGTTTAAAACAGGGGACTGAAGCTTTCTTT.

The chain carries TRBV19 and TRBJ2-4; 7 bases are shared with TRBD1. Per germline, CDR1 LNHDA and CDR2 SQIVND (reference sequence). V dropped 5 bases and J dropped 5; count of bases not matched to a gene: 6. This CDR3 comprises 14 residues. For the CDR3, the DNA is TGTGCCAGTAGTTTGAGGGGGCTTGAAAACATTCAGTACTTC. As protein: CASSLRGLENIQYF. The full variable domain, rest sourced from reference TRBV19 and TRBJ2-4, is DGGITQSPKYLFRKEGQNVTLSCEQNLNHDAMYWYRQDPGQGLRLIYYSQIVNDFQKGDIAEGYSVSREKKESFPLTVTSAQKNPTAFYLCASSLRGLENIQYFGAGTRLSVL.

The chain has TRBV7-9 and TRBJ2-2, with 7 nucleotides matching TRBD1. The germline V gene encodes CDR1 SEHNR and CDR2 FQNEAQ (reference sequence). The CDR3 consists of 15 residues. V gave up 1 base and J gave up 2 bases; unmatched junction bases: 1. The CDR3 loop is CASSLEGANTGELFF. The CDR3 DNA sequence: TGTGCCAGCAGCTTAGAGGGGGCTAACACCGGGGAGCTGTTTTTT.

The rearrangement joins TRBV5-1 to TRBJ1-1; TRBD1 matches at 8 bases. Germline values: CDR1 SGHRS, CDR2 YFSETQ. V lost 4 bases to trimming and J lost 1 base; unmatched junction nucleotides: 12. This CDR3 contains 17 residues. As DNA, the CDR3 is TGCGCCAGCAGCGCCGGACAGGGTCTTCTCTGGAACACTGAAGCTTTCTTT. Translation: CASSAGQGLLWNTEAFF.

The gene calls are TRBV28 and TRBJ2-2; 12 bases align to TRBD2. V dropped 3 bases and J dropped 7; count of bases not matched to a gene: 12. Per the germline V gene, CDR1 is MDHEN and CDR2 is SYDVKM. The CDR3 contains 18 residues. CDR3 residues: CASSLAPLAGGQGGELFF. CDR3 nucleotide sequence: TGTGCCAGCAGTTTGGCCCCCCTAGCGGGAGGGCAGGGCGGGGAGCTGTTTTTT.

J is TRBJ2-1 and V is TRBV7-9; 8 bases line up with TRBD2. V lost 6 bases, J lost 0 bases, and 4 bases stayed unmatched. From germline, CDR1 is SEHNR and CDR2 FQNEAQ (reference sequence). The CDR3 length is 15 residues. CDR3 loop: CASSYTSGSYNEQFF. The CDR3 DNA reads as TGTGCCAGCAGTTACACTAGCGGCTCCTACAATGAGCAGTTCTTC.

The chain recombines TRBV19 with TRBJ2-4; D unresolved. This CDR3 comprises 13 residues. Per germline, CDR1 LNHDA and CDR2 SQIVND (reference sequence). Trimming stripped 1 base from V and 8 bases from J, with 9 bases between. For the CDR3, the DNA is TGTGCCAGTAGTATAGTATTCCGGGACATTCAGTACTTC. It encodes CASSIVFRDIQYF.

This clone was found once. The rearrangement links TRBV5-1 to TRBJ2-1; a weak D match, TRBD2 (5 bases). CDR1 SGHRS and CDR2 YFSETQ come from the germline V gene. Between the trimmed V and J ends, which lost 4 bases and 14 bases, there was a span of 28 bases. This CDR3 is 16 amino acids long. CDR3 loop: CASSLDSFSVKTGKFF. The CDR3 nucleotides read TGCGCCAGCAGCCTGGATAGCTTTAGCGTGAAGACCGGGAAGTTCTTC.

This clone was counted only a few times. V is TRBV18 and J is TRBJ1-5; tentatively, D is TRBD1 (5 bases). Germline-derived CDR1 and CDR2 are KGHSH and LQKENI. CDR3 length: 14 amino acids. Trimming left V 2 bases short and J 3 bases short, with 8 bases between. The CDR3 DNA reads TGTGCCAGCTCACCAGGGGGGTCCAATCAGCCCCAGCATTTT. Protein sequence: CASSPGGSNQPQHF.

This clone was counted once. V usage is TRBV4-1 and J usage is TRBJ2-7, with 7 bases matching TRBD2. The CDR3 consists of 18 residues. The J segment lost 1 base and the V segment lost 0 bases, leaving 12 bases of the junction unmatched. Germline values: CDR1 MGHRA, CDR2 YSYEKL. The CDR3 DNA reads as TGCGCCAGCAGCCAAGAACCCCCAGCGGGGCTTACTTCCTACGAGCAGTACTTC. Encoded protein: CASSQEPPAGLTSYEQYF.

The genes are TRBV7-2 and TRBJ2-1; 7 bases are a match to TRBD1. This CDR3 spans 15 amino acids. CDR1 is SGHTA and CDR2 is FQGNSA in the germline V gene. Trimming cost V 2 bases and J 6 bases; bases outside gene matches: 7. CDR3 region: CASSLQTGQINEQFF. In nucleotides, the CDR3 is TGTGCCAGCAGCTTACAGACAGGGCAGATCAATGAGCAGTTCTTC.

The chain recombines TRBV27 with TRBJ2-7; 9 bases agree with TRBD1. V gave up 5 bases and J gave up 3 bases; unmatched junction bases: 5. Germline assignment: CDR1 MNHEY and CDR2 SMNVEV (reference sequence). This CDR3 is 14 amino acids long. The CDR3 is CASSPGQGIYEQYF. CDR3 nucleotide sequence: TGTGCCAGCAGTCCCGGACAGGGGATCTACGAGCAGTACTTC.

This clone was counted between two and nine times. The chain joins TRBV4-1 to TRBJ2-7; D is undetermined. The ends were cut back, 0 bases at V and 3 bases at J, with 6 bases in the middle. The CDR3 has 13 residues. Germline lookup yields CDR1 MGHRA and CDR2 YSYEKL. The CDR3 bases are TGCGCCAGCAGCCAAGATCAGTTCTACGAGCAGTACTTC. Translating it yields CASSQDQFYEQYF.